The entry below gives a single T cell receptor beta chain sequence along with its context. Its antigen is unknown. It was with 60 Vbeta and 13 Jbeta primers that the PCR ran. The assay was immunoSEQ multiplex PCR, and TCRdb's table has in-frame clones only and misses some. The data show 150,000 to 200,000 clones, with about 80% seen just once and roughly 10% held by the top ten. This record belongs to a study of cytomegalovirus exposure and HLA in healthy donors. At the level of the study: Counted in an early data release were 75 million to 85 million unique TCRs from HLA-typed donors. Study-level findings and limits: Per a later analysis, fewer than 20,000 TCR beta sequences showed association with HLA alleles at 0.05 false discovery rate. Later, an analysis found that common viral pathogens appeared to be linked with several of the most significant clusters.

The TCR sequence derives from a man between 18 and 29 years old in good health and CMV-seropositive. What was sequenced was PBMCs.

In DNA form, the CDR3 reads TGTGCCAGCAGCGCCTCTACAGATAGTTACGAGCAGTACTTC. Protein: CASSASTDSYEQYF. The rearrangement uses TRBV5-4 and TRBJ2-7; D call uncertain. Per germline, CDR1 SGHNT and CDR2 YYREEE (reference sequence). The CDR3 has 14 residues. Deletions cut 4 bases from V and 4 bases from J, with 15 bases between.